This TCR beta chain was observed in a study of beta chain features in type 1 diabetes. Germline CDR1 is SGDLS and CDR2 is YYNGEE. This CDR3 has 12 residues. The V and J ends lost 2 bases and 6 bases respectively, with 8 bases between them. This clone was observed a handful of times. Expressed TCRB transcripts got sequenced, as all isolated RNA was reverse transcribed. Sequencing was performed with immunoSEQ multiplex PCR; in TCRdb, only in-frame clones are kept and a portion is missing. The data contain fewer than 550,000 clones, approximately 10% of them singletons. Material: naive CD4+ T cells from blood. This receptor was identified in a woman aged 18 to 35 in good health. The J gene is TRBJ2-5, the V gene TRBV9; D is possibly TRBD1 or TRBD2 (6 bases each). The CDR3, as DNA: TGTGCCAGCAGCGTTGGGGGGCAGACCCAGTACTTC. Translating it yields CASSVGGQTQYF.